Each of the 6 T cell receptor beta chains below was sequenced from the same sample in a study of cytomegalovirus exposure and HLA in healthy donors. The method was immunoSEQ multiplex PCR; TCRdb's version includes in-frame clones alone and lacks a portion of them. The sample lists hundreds of thousands of clones; roughly 87% were seen once. Sequenced material: PBMCs. Receptor source: a man younger than 30 in good health and CMV-seropositive.

The rearrangement uses TRBV19 and TRBJ1-2, with D tentatively TRBD1 (6 bases). This CDR3 comprises 13 residues. Trimming left V 8 bases short and J 3 bases short, with 13 bases between. In germline, CDR1 is LNHDA, CDR2 SQIVND (reference sequence). This chain's CDR3 is CASGPRTDYGYTF. Written as DNA, the CDR3 is TGTGCCAGTGGGCCCCGGACAGACTATGGCTACACCTTC.

This chain uses TRBV29-1 with TRBJ2-3, with 8 bases identical to TRBD2. V dropped 2 bases and J dropped 6; count of bases not matched to a gene: 7. There are 14 residues in the CDR3. Germline CDR1 SQVTM, CDR2 ANQGSEA. The CDR3 nucleotides are TGCAGCGTTGAACCGGGGGGGGAGCCGGATACGCAGTATTTT. Amino acid sequence: CSVEPGGEPDTQYF.

V usage is TRBV2 and J usage is TRBJ2-3; 8 bases are a match to TRBD2. The germline gives CDR1 SNHLY, CDR2 FYNNEI. This CDR3 spans 17 amino acids. V trimming: 7 bases; J trimming: 0 bases; junction bases outside the gene matches: 12. The CDR3 sequence is CASIFLASGSSTDTQYF. CDR3 sequence (DNA): TGTGCCAGCATCTTCTTAGCTAGCGGGTCTAGCACAGATACGCAGTATTTT. Full variable domain (missing parts from reference TRBV2 and TRBJ2-3): EPEVTQTPSHQVTQMGQEVILRCVPISNHLYFYWYRQILGQKVEFLVSFYNNEISEKSEIFDDQFSVERPDGSNFTLKIRSTKLEDSAMYFCASIFLASGSSTDTQYFGPGTRLTVL.

This clone was counted once. The chain recombines TRBV30 with TRBJ2-7; D is uncertain. Trimming left V 1 base short and J 5 bases short, with 6 bases between. The CDR3 extends over 11 amino acids. The germline CDR1 and CDR2 sequences are GTSNPN and SVGIG (reference sequence). This CDR3 reads CAWSGGNEQYF. The CDR3 nucleotides are TGTGCCTGGAGTGGTGGAAACGAGCAGTACTTC. Full variable domain (remainder filled in from reference TRBV30 and TRBJ2-7): SQTIHQWPATLVQPVGSPLSLECTVEGTSNPNLYWYRQAAGRGLQLLFYSVGIGQISSEVPQNLSASRPQDRQFILSSKKLLLSDSGFYLCAWSGGNEQYFGPGTRLTVT.

CDR3: CASSLLTGISSGANVLTF. The CDR3, as DNA: TGTGCCAGCAGCCTATTGACAGGGATCAGCTCTGGGGCCAACGTCCTGACTTTC. The chain couples TRBV11-2 to TRBJ2-6, with 7 bases identical to TRBD1. After removal of 5 bases from V and 0 bases from J, the junction contained 10 bases not matched to a gene. The CDR3 is 18 residues long. Germline V CDR1 and CDR2: SGHAT, FQNNGV.

This rearrangement joins TRBV6-5 to TRBJ2-7; D might be TRBD1 (6 bases). CDR1 MNHEY and CDR2 SVGAGI come from the germline V gene. The CDR3 extends over 13 amino acids. V was pared by 4 bases and J by 4 bases, with 11 bases between. The CDR3 DNA reads as TGTGCCAGCAGTTTCCCGGGACATTACGAGCAGTACTTC. Its protein product is CASSFPGHYEQYF.